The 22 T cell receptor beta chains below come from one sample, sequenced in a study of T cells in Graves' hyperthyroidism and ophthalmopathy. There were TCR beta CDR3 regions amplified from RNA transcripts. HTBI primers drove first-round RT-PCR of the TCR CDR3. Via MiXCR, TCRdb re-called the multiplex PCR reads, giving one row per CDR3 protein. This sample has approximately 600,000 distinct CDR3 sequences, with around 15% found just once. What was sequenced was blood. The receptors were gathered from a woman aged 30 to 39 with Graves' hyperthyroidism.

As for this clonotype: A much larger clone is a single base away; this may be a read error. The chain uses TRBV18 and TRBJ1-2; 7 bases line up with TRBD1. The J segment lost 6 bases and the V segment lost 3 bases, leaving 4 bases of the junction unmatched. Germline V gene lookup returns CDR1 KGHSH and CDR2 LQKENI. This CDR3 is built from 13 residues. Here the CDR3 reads CASSPTGPDGYTF. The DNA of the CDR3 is TGTGCCAGCTCACCGACAGGGCCGGATGGCTACACCTTC.

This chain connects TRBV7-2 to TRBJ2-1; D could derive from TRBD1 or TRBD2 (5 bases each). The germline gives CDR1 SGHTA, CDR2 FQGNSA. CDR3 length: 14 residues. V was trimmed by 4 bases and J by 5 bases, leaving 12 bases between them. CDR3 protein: CASSWDVGDNEQFF. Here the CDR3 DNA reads TGTGCCAGCAGCTGGGACGTAGGGGACAATGAGCAGTTCTTC.

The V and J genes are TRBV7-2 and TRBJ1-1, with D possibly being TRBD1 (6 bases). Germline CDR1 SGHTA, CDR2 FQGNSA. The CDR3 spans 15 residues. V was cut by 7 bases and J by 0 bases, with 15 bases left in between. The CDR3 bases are TGTGCCAGCACCAATTACAGGGTACTGAACACTGAAGCTTTCTTT. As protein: CASTNYRVLNTEAFF.

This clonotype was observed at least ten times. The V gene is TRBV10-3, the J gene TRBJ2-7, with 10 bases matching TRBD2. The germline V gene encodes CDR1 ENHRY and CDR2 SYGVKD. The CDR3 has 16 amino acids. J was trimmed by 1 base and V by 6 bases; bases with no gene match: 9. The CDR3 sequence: CAIRGGGTSVSYEQYF. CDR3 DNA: TGTGCCATCAGAGGAGGTGGGACTAGCGTTTCCTACGAGCAGTACTTC.

The CDR3 protein is CASSLTGTGTGYTF. The DNA of the CDR3 is TGTGCCAGCAGTCTAACCGGGACAGGGACTGGCTACACCTTC. The V call is TRBV12-3 or TRBV12-4, the J call TRBJ1-2; 9 bases fit TRBD1. The CDR3 sequence is 14 residues long. Trimming removed 5 bases from V and 7 bases from J; junction bases left unmatched: 8.

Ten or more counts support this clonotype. The CDR3 reads CASSLSFGKGEQFF. CDR3 nucleotides: TGTGCCAGCAGTTTATCGTTCGGGAAGGGTGAGCAGTTCTTC. The chain has TRBV28 and TRBJ2-1; a possible D gene is TRBD2 (5 bases). V was clipped by 1 base and J by 9 bases, with 13 bases between them. Germline CDR1 reads MDHEN; CDR2 reads SYDVKM. This CDR3 has 14 amino acids.

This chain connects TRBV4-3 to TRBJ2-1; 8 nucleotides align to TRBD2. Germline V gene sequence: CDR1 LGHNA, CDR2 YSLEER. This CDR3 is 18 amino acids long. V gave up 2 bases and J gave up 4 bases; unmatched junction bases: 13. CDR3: CASSQSRGGTPIYNEQFF. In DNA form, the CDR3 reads TGCGCCAGCAGCCAATCCCGGGGGGGGACACCAATATACAATGAGCAGTTCTTC.

DNA for the CDR3: TGCGCCAGCAGCCAAGAAGGCAGTTCCTATAATTCACCCCTCCACTTT. Amino acids: CASSQEGSSYNSPLHF. The rearrangement links TRBV4-1 to TRBJ1-6; unclear D gene. This CDR3 is 16 amino acids long. V lost 0 bases and J 1 base, leaving 7 bases between the germline ends. The germline V gene encodes CDR1 MGHRA and CDR2 YSYEKL.

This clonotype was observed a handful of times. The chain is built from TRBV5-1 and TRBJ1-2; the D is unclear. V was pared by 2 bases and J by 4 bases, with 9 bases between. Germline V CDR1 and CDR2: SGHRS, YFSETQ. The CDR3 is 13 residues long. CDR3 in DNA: TGCGCCAGCAGCTTCGCAGTAACCTATGGCTACACCTTC. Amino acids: CASSFAVTYGYTF.

The CDR3 here is CATSDLGLAEQFF. As DNA, the CDR3 is TGTGCCACCAGTGATCTAGGGTTAGCTGAGCAGTTCTTC. The chain recombines TRBV24-1 with TRBJ2-1; D gene ambiguous. CDR3 size: 13 residues. Trimming shortened V by 3 bases and J by 9 bases, and 11 bases separated the two germline ends. Germline V lookup: CDR1 KGHDR, CDR2 SFDVKD.

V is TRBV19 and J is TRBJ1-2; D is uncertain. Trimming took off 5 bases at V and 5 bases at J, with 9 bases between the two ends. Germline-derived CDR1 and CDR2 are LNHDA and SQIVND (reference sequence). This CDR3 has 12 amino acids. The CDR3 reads CASSGPTYGYTF. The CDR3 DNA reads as TGTGCCAGTAGTGGTCCGACTTATGGCTACACCTTC.

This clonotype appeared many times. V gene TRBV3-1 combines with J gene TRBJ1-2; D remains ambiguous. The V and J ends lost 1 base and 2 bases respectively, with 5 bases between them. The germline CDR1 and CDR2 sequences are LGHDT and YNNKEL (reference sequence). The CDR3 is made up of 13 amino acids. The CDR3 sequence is CASSQVENYGYTF. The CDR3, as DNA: TGTGCCAGCAGCCAAGTTGAGAACTATGGCTACACCTTC.

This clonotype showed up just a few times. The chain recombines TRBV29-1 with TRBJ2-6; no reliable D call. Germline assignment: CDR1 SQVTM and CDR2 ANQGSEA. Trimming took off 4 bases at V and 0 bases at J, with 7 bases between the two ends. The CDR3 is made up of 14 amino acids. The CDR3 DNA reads TGCAGCGTTGGGTGGAACTCTGGGGCCAACGTCCTGACTTTC. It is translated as CSVGWNSGANVLTF. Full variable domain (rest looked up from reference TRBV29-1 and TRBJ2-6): SAVISQKPSRDICQRGTSLTIQCQVDSQVTMMFWYRQQPGQSLTLIATANQGSEATYESGFVIDKFPISRPNLTFSTLTVSNMSPEDSSIYLCSVGWNSGANVLTFGAGSRLTVL.

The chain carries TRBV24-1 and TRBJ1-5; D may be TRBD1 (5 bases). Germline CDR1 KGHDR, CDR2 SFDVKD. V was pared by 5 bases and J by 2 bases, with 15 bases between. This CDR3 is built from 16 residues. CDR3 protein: CATSGGGRAGNQPQHF. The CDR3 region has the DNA TGTGCCACCAGTGGTGGGGGGAGGGCAGGCAATCAGCCCCAGCATTTT.

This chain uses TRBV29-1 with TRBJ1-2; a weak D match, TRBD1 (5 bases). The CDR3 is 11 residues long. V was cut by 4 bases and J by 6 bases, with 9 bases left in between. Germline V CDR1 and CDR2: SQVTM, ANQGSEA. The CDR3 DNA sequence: TGCAGCGTTGCCGGGGCCGATGGCTACACCTTC. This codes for CSVAGADGYTF.

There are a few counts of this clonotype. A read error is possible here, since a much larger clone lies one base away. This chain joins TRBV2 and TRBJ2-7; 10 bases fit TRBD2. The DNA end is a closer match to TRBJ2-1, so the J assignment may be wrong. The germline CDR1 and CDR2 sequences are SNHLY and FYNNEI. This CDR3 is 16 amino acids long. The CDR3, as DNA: TGTGCCAGCAGTGAGTTTGAGCGGGAGGGCTCCTACGAGCAGTTCTTC. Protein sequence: CASSEFEREGSYEQFF.

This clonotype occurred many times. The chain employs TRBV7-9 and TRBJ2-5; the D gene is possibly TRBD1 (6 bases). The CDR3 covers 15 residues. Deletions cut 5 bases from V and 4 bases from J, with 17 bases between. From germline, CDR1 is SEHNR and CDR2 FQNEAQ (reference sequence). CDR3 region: CASSTLQQGGETQYF. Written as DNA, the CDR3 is TGTGCCAGCAGCACTCTTCAACAGGGTGGAGAGACCCAGTACTTC.

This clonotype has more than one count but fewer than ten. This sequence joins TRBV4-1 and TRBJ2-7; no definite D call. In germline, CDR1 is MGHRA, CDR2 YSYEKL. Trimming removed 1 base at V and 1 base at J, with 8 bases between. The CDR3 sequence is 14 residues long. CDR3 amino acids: CASSQVRASYEQYF. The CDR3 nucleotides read TGCGCCAGCAGCCAAGTCCGCGCATCCTACGAGCAGTACTTC.

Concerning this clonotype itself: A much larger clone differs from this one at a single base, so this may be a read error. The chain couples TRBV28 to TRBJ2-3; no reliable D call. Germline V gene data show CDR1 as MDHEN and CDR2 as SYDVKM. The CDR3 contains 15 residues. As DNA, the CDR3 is TGTGCCAGCAGTTTAATCGGCGGAAGGAGCGATACGCAGTGTTTT. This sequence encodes CASSLIGGRSDTQCF.

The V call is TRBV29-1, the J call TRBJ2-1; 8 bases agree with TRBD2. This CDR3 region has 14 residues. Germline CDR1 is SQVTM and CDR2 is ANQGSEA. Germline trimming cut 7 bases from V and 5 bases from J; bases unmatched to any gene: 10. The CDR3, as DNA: TGCAGCGCCGCGGGACTAGGGTATAACAATGAGCAGTTCTTC. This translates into CSAAGLGYNNEQFF.

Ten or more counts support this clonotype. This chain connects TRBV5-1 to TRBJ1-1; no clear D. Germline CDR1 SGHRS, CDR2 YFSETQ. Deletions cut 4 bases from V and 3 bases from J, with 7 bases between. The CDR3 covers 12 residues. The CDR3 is CASSQTDTEAFF. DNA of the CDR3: TGCGCCAGCAGCCAGACGGACACTGAAGCTTTCTTT.

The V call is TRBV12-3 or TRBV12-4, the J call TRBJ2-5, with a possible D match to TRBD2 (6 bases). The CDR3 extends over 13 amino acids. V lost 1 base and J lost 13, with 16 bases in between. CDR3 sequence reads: CASSLGGLGRRYF. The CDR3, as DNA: TGTGCCAGCAGTTTAGGGGGACTGGGTAGGAGGTACTTC.